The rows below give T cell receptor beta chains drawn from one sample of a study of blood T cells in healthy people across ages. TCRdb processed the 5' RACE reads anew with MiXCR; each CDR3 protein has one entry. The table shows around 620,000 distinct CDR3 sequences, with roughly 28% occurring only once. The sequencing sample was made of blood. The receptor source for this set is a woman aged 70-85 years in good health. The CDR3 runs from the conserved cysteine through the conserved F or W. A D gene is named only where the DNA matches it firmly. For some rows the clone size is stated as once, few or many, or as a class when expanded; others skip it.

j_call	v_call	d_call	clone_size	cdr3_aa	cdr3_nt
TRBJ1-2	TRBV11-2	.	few	CASSLESGSYGYTF	TGTGCCAGCAGCTTAGAATCGGGAAGCTATGGCTACACCTTC
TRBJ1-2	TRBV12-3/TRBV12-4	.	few	CASSAGAGGYTF	TGTGCCAGCTCCGCCGGGGCGGGTGGCTACACCTTC
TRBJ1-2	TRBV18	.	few	CASSRLDRPYNYGYTF	TGTGCCAGCTCACGCCTCGACAGACCTTATAACTATGGCTACACCTTC
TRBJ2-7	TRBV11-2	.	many	CASSLVGQSYEQYF	TGTGCCAGCAGCTTAGTCGGCCAATCCTACGAGCAGTACTTC
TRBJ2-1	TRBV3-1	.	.	CASSQVFTGEQFF	TGTGCCAGCAGCCAAGTTTTTACGGGTGAGCAGTTCTTC
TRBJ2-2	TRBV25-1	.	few	CAVQGPNTGELFF	TGTGCCGTCCAGGGACCGAACACCGGGGAGCTGTTTTTT
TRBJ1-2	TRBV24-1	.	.	CATSDSTYGYTF	TGTGCCACCAGTGATTCGACATATGGCTACACCTTC
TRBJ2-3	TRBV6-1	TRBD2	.	CASSRGGERTDTQYF	TGTGCCAGCAGTCGCGGGGGGGAGCGAACAGATACGCAGTATTTT
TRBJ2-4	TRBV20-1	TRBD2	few	CSARDSGGALNIQYF	TGCAGTGCTAGAGATAGCGGGGGGGCCCTAAACATTCAGTACTTC
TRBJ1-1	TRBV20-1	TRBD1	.	CSAIRTGAIENTEAFF	TGCAGTGCTATTCGGACAGGGGCTATAGAGAACACTGAAGCTTTCTTT
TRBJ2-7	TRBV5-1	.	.	CASSPDKEQYF	TGCGCCAGCAGCCCCGATAAGGAGCAGTACTTC
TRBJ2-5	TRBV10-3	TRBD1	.	CAISERQGLQGQETQYF	TGTGCCATCAGTGAGAGGCAGGGCCTACAGGGGCAAGAGACCCAGTACTTC
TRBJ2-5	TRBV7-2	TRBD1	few	CASSRFQGATETQYF	TGTGCCAGCAGCCGATTCCAGGGGGCGACTGAGACCCAGTACTTC
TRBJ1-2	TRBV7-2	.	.	CASTPGVRILNYGYTF	TGTGCCAGCACTCCAGGCGTCAGAATATTAAACTATGGCTACACCTTC
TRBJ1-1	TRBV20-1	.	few	CSAVKGDRANTEAFF	TGCAGTGCTGTAAAAGGGGATAGGGCCAACACTGAAGCTTTCTTT
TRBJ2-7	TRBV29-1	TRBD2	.	CSVASLTSNEQYF	TGCAGCGTCGCCTCTCTGACTAGCAACGAGCAGTACTTC
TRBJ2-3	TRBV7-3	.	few	CASSRDTLDTQYF	TGTGCCAGCAGCCGAGACACCTTGGATACGCAGTATTTT
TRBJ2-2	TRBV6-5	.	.	CASSFSGYTGQLFF	TGTGCCAGCAGTTTCTCAGGGTACACCGGGCAGCTGTTTTTT